This note documents a single T cell receptor beta chain sequence. Sequenced by immunoSEQ multiplex PCR; TCRdb stores in-frame clones only, minus some. The sample yields 300,000 or so clones, approximately 89% seen once. These data originate in a study of blood T cell repertoires in COVID-19. About the study: In each case, the material was cDNA or gDNA derived from T cells, B-cell-depleted T cells, or PBMCs.

The CDR3 totals 15 residues. V dropped 9 bases and J dropped 4; count of bases not matched to a gene: 13. Looked up from germline, CDR1 is SGHRS and CDR2 is YFSETQ. The origin of this receptor is a woman younger than 45 who had recovered from COVID-19. The specimen was peripheral blood. The chain employs TRBV5-1 and TRBJ1-1, with 9 bases that match TRBD1. CDR3 region: CATQKGTGKSTEAFF. The DNA for the CDR3 is TGCGCCACCCAGAAAGGGACAGGGAAGAGCACTGAAGCTTTCTTT.